This T cell receptor beta chain was captured in a study of T cell repertoires in cytomegalovirus infection. The study's findings and limits: CMV-specific HLA-C-restricted TCR beta clonotypes dominated the ex vivo response. Public TCR beta family frequency separated CMV-and-HLA carriers, including in an independent cohort.

The V gene end was trimmed by 5 bases and the J gene end by 3 bases; junction bases not matched to a gene: 11. Germline V gene sequence: CDR1 SGHTA, CDR2 FQGTGA. CDR3 size: 16 residues. TCRdb called the reads again in MiXCR, with one record for every CDR3 protein. The sample lists roughly 300,000 distinct CDR3 sequences, roughly 9.5% seen once, with 3.5% to 4.5% in the top ten. Ten or more counts support this clonotype. Its antigen is unknown. The V and J genes are TRBV7-3 and TRBJ2-3, with 7 bases aligning to TRBD2. Specimen: PBMCs. This TCR came from a human donor in good health (CMV status not recorded). Some clones in this sample may be carry-over from other donors' samples. The CDR3 loop reads CASSVLPGGSTDTQYF. CDR3 in DNA: TGTGCCAGCAGCGTACTTCCGGGGGGTTCTACAGATACGCAGTATTTT.